These 13 T cell receptor beta chains were sequenced from one sample in a study of PD-1 blockade in classical Hodgkin lymphoma. Sample time point: cycle 4 day 1 (C4D1), after more than five weeks of nivolumab. Exposure to brentuximab vedotin varied, and each patient had relapsed following autologous stem cell transplantation. Sequencing was performed with immunoSEQ multiplex PCR; in TCRdb, only in-frame clones are kept and a portion is missing. The sample has 45,000 to 55,000 clones; under 80% are singletons. The specimen comprised peripheral blood mononuclear cells (PBMCs), sampled before the fourth cycle of nivolumab. The receptors come from a human donor with classical Hodgkin lymphoma.

This clone was observed a handful of times. The V and J genes are TRBV19 and TRBJ2-1; 8 positions agree with TRBD2. The germline V gene encodes CDR1 LNHDA and CDR2 SQIVND (reference sequence). This CDR3 is built from 16 residues. The V segment lost 9 bases and the J segment 5 bases; nucleotides outside the gene matches: 15. This CDR3 reads CASSGVAAGEDNEQFF. The DNA of the CDR3 is TGTGCCAGCAGCGGTGTTGCAGCGGGAGAGGACAATGAGCAGTTCTTC. The entire variable domain, with the rest obtained from reference TRBV19 and TRBJ2-1, is as follows: DGGITQSPKYLFRKEGQNVTLSCEQNLNHDAMYWYRQDPGQGLRLIYYSQIVNDFQKGDIAEGYSVSREKKESFPLTVTSAQKNPTAFYLCASSGVAAGEDNEQFFGPGTRLTVL.

This rearrangement joins TRBV4-3 to TRBJ1-5; D not certain. The CDR3 length is 15 residues. CDR1 is LGHNA and CDR2 is YSLEER in the germline V gene. The V gene lost 0 bases and the J gene lost 6 bases, with 12 bases spanning the gap. CDR3: CASSQDVQDRQPQHF. DNA of the CDR3: TGCGCCAGCAGCCAAGATGTGCAGGATCGTCAGCCCCAGCATTTT.

This chain joins TRBV28 and TRBJ2-6; D is possibly TRBD2 (6 bases). Germline loops: CDR1 MDHEN, CDR2 SYDVKM. V was pared by 6 bases and J by 4 bases, with 19 bases between. This CDR3 is 17 amino acids long. The CDR3 sequence is CASRSGTGVGGANVLTF. The CDR3 region has the DNA TGTGCCAGCAGATCCGGGACTGGCGTCGGGGGGGCCAACGTCCTGACTTTC.

This rearrangement joins TRBV11-3 to TRBJ2-6; D unresolved. Germline V gene lookup returns CDR1 SGHNT and CDR2 YENEEA. The CDR3 loop spans 13 amino acids. With 1 base removed from V and 2 bases from J, the gap between germline ends came to 0 bases. The CDR3 DNA follows: TGTGCCAGCAGCTTAGCTGGGGCCAACGTCCTGACTTTC. Translation gives CASSLAGANVLTF.

The V gene is TRBV28, the J gene TRBJ2-1, with 9 positions matching TRBD2. CDR1 and CDR2 (germline): MDHEN, SYDVKM. This CDR3 has 16 residues. Trimming removed 10 bases from V and 4 bases from J; junction bases left unmatched: 14. The CDR3 DNA reads TGTGCCACCGCCTTTAGGCCTAGCGGGATTTACAATGAGCAGTTCTTC. Translation: CATAFRPSGIYNEQFF. The whole variable domain, remainder taken from reference TRBV28 and TRBJ2-1, is DVKVTQSSRYLVKRTGEKVFLECVQDMDHENMFWYRQDPGLGLRLIYFSYDVKMKEKGDIPEGYSVSREKKERFSLILESASTNQTSMYLCATAFRPSGIYNEQFFGPGTRLTVL.

The genes are TRBV7-6 and TRBJ2-1, with a possible D match to TRBD2 (6 bases). Looked up from germline, CDR1 is SGHVS and CDR2 is FNYEAQ. V was cut by 5 bases and J by 3 bases, with 17 bases left in between. CDR3 size: 16 residues. The CDR3 spells CASSPHSGSNYNEQFF. The CDR3 DNA sequence: TGTGCCAGCAGCCCTCATAGCGGTTCTAACTACAATGAGCAGTTCTTC.

This chain joins TRBV6-5 and TRBJ1-4; D gene ambiguous. Per the germline V gene, CDR1 is MNHEY and CDR2 is SVGAGI. V was trimmed by 2 bases and J by 0 bases, leaving 10 bases between them. The CDR3 covers 16 residues. CDR3 in amino acids: CASSYAGRATNEKLFF. The CDR3 nucleotides are TGTGCCAGCAGTTACGCGGGGAGGGCAACTAATGAAAAACTGTTTTTT.

The chain uses TRBV27 and TRBJ1-2; D is undetermined. V was clipped by 0 bases and J by 4 bases, with 6 bases between them. Germline CDR1 and CDR2: MNHEY and SMNVEV (reference sequence). This CDR3 has 13 residues. The CDR3 reads CASSLSGVYGYTF. The CDR3 coding sequence is TGTGCCAGCAGTTTATCCGGGGTCTATGGCTACACCTTC.

This rearrangement joins TRBV18 to TRBJ2-3, with D maybe TRBD2 (5 bases). The CDR3 runs 15 residues. Germline CDR1 and CDR2: KGHSH and LQKENI. V gave up 1 base and J gave up 2 bases, with 10 bases separating them. The CDR3 loop is CASSPLSGTTDTQYF. As DNA, the CDR3 is TGTGCCAGCTCACCACTCAGCGGAACCACAGATACGCAGTATTTT.

The V gene is TRBV9, the J gene TRBJ2-5; D is undetermined. With the DNA end fitting TRBJ2-7 better, the J assignment may be wrong. Germline V gene data show CDR1 as SGDLS and CDR2 as YYNGEE. The CDR3 is 12 residues long. As DNA, the CDR3 is TGTGCCAGCAGCACCGGCTCCTACGAGCAGTACTTC. Amino acid sequence: CASSTGSYEQYF.

In its sample, this clone was seen a few times. This rearrangement joins TRBV7-9 to TRBJ1-1, with D possibly matching TRBD1 (5 bases). Germline assignment: CDR1 SEHNR and CDR2 FQNEAQ (reference sequence). V shed 1 base and J shed 9 bases, with 12 bases lying between them. The CDR3 totals 13 residues. The CDR3: CASSLGGSAQAFF. Here the CDR3 DNA reads TGTGCCAGCAGCTTAGGGGGGTCAGCACAAGCTTTCTTT.

V and J are TRBV27 and TRBJ1-1; weak D call: TRBD1 (5 bases). The CDR3 extends over 15 amino acids. The germline V and J ends were trimmed by 5 bases and 1 base, with 14 bases remaining between them. Germline CDR1 MNHEY, CDR2 SMNVEV (reference sequence). The DNA for the CDR3 is TGTGCCAGCAGTAGCCTTAGCGGGACGAACACTGAAGCTTTCTTT. It specifies CASSSLSGTNTEAFF.

V gene TRBV9 combines with J gene TRBJ2-3; 11 bases match TRBD2. The germline V gene encodes CDR1 SGDLS and CDR2 YYNGEE. J lost 11 bases, V lost 0 bases, and 11 bases had no gene match. There are 16 residues in the CDR3. The chain's CDR3 is CASSVESSGRPRKQYF. Here the CDR3 DNA reads TGTGCCAGCAGCGTAGAGTCTAGCGGGAGGCCCCGCAAGCAGTATTTT.